This TCR beta chain was found in a study of shared clonotypes between healthy human individuals. Study observations and caveats: Only blood samples were collected, and tissue repertoires likely differ. All-four-donor shared clonotypes had higher generation probabilities than non-shared clonotypes did.

Germline V CDR1 and CDR2: MGHRA, YSYEKL. The V gene end was trimmed by 3 bases and the J gene end by 6 bases; junction bases not matched to a gene: 6. The CDR3 is 15 amino acids. Clones were sequenced by immunoSEQ multiplex PCR, and TCRdb holds only the in-frame ones, with some missing. Here the sample spans about 2 million clones, roughly 94% being singletons. Healthy and HIV-negative, the adult donors had no recent acute infections or vaccinations. Every donor was a Caucasian adult from Nashville, Tennessee. With regard to this clone: Its matching antigen is unknown.

V gene TRBV4-1 combines with J gene TRBJ2-2; 8 bases line up with TRBD2. The TCR sequence derives from a man between 18 and 35 years old in good health. Sequencing was done on a sample of naive CD4+ T cells sorted from blood. Documented subset: CD45RA+ positively selected. Here the CDR3 DNA reads TGCGCCAGCAGCCAGGTACAGCGGGAGCCCGGGGAGCTGTTTTTT. Amino acids: CASSQVQREPGELFF.